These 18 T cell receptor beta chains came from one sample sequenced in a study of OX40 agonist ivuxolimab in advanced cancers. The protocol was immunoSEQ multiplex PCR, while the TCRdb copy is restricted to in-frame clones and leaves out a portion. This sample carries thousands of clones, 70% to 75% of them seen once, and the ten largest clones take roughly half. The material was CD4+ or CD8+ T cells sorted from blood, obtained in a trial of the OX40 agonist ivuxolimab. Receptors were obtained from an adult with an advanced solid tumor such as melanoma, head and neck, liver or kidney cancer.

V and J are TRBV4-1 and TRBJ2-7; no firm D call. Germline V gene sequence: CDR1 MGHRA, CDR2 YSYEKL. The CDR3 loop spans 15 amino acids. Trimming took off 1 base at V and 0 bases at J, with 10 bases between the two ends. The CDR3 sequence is CASSQGNSRSYEQYF. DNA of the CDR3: TGCGCCAGCAGCCAAGGGAACAGCCGCTCCTACGAGCAGTACTTC.

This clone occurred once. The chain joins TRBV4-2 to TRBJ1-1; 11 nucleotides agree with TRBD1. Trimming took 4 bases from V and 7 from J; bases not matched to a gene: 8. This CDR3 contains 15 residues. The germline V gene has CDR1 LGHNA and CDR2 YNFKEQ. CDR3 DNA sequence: TGTGCCAGCAGCCCGCGGACAGGGGGCGTCGGTGAAGCTTTCTTT. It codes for CASSPRTGGVGEAFF.

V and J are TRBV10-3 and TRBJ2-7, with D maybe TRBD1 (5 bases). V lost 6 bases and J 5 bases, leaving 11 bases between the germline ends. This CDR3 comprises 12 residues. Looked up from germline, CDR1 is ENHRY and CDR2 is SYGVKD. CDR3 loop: CAISNQGNEQYF. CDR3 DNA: TGTGCCATCAGCAATCAGGGAAACGAGCAGTACTTC.

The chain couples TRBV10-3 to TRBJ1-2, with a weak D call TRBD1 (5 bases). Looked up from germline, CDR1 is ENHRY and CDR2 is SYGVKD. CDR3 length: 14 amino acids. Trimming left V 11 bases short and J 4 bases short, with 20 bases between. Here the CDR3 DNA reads TGTGCCGTATTCGTGCAGGCAGGGCCCTATGGCTACACCTTC. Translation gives CAVFVQAGPYGYTF.

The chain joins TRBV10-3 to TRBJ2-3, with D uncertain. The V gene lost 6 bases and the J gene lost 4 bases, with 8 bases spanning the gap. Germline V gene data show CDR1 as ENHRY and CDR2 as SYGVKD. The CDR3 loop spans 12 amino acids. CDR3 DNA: TGTGCCATCAGCTCTACAGCAGATACGCAGTATTTT. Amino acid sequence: CAISSTADTQYF.

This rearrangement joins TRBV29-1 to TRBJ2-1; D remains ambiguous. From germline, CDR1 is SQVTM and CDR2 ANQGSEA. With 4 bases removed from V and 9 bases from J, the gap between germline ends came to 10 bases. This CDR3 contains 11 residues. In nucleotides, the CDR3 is TGCAGCGTTGGGCCCAAGGGTGAGCAGTTCTTC. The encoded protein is CSVGPKGEQFF.

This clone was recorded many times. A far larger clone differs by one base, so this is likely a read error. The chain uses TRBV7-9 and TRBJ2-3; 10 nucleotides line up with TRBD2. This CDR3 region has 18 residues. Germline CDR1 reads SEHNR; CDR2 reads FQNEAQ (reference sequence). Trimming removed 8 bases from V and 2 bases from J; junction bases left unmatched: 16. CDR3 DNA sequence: TGTGCCAGCCACAGTGGGGGAGCGGGGGGGATTTACACAGATACGCAGTATTTT. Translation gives CASHSGGAGGIYTDTQYF.

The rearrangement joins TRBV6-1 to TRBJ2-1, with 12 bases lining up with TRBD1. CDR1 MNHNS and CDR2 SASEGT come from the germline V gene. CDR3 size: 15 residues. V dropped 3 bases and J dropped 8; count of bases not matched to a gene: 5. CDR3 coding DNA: TGTGCCAGCAGTGAGGGGACAGGGGGCGGGGATGAGCAGTTCTTC. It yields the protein CASSEGTGGGDEQFF.

Written as DNA, the CDR3 is TGTGCCAGCAGAGGACAGGGGTCAGCCAAAAACATTCAGTACTTC. Its protein product is CASRGQGSAKNIQYF. The rearrangement uses TRBV28 and TRBJ2-4, with TRBD1 matching 9 bases. Losses at the gene ends were 6 bases for V and 0 bases for J; bases not matched to a gene: 3. This CDR3 has 15 residues. Looked up from germline, CDR1 is MDHEN and CDR2 is SYDVKM.

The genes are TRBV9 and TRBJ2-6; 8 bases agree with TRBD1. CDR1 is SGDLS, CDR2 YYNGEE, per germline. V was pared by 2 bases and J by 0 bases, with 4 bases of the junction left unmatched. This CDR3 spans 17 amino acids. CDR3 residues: CASSVRDRNSGANVLTF. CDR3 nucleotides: TGTGCCAGCAGCGTCCGGGACAGGAACTCTGGGGCCAACGTCCTGACTTTC.

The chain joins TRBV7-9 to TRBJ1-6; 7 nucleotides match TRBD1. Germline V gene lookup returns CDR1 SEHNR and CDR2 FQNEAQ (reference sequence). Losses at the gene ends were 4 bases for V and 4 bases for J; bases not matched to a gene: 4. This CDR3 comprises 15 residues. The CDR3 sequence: CASSSGQTYNSPLHF. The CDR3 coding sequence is TGTGCCAGCAGCTCGGGACAGACGTATAATTCACCCCTCCACTTT.

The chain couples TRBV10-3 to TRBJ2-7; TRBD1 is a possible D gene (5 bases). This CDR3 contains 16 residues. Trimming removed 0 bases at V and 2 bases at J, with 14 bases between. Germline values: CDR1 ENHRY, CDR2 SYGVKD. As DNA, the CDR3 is TGTGCCATCAGTGAGTCCCGGACACTCCTACCCTACGAGCAGTACTTC. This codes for CAISESRTLLPYEQYF.

Here the CDR3 reads CASSQEEGAGYGYTF. The CDR3 nucleotides are TGTGCCAGCAGCCAAGAAGAAGGGGCTGGCTATGGCTACACCTTC. The chain links TRBV11-1 to TRBJ1-2; weak D call: TRBD1 (5 bases). Germline values: CDR1 SGHAT, CDR2 FQDESV (reference sequence). The V end was cut by 5 bases, the J end by 4 bases, with 17 bases between. This CDR3 is built from 15 residues.

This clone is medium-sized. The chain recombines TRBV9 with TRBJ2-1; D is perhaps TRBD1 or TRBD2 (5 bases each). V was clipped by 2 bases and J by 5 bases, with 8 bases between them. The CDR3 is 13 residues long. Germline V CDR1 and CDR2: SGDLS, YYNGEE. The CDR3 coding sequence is TGTGCCAGCAGCGTCGGGACGCACAATGAGCAGTTCTTC. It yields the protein CASSVGTHNEQFF.

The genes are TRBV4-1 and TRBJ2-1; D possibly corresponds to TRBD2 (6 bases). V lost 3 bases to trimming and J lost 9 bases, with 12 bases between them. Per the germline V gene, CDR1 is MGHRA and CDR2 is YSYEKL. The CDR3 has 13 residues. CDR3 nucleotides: TGCGCCAGCAGCCACGTGGCCGGGAGTGAGCAGTTCTTC. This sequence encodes CASSHVAGSEQFF.

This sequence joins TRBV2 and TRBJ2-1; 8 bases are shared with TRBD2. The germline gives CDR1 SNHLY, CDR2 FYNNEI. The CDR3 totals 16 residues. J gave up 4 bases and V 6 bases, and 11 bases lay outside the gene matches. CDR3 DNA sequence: TGTGCCAGCAGCGCCTTCTCGGGGGGGCCTTACAATGAGCAGTTCTTC. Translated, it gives CASSAFSGGPYNEQFF. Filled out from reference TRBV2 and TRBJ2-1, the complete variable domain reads EPEVTQTPSHQVTQMGQEVILRCVPISNHLYFYWYRQILGQKVEFLVSFYNNEISEKSEIFDDQFSVERPDGSNFTLKIRSTKLEDSAMYFCASSAFSGGPYNEQFFGPGTRLTVL.

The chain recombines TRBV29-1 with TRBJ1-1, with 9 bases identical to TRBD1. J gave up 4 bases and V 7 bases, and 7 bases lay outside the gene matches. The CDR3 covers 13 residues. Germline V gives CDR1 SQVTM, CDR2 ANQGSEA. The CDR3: CSGDTGGGTEAFF. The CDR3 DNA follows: TGCAGCGGTGACACAGGGGGCGGCACTGAAGCTTTCTTT.

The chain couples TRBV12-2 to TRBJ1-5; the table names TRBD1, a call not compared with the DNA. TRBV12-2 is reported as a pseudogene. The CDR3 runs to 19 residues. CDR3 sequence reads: CASRSFWTGGPGGNQPQHF. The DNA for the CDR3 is TGTGCAAGTCGCTCGTTCTGGACAGGGGGACCCGGGGGCAATCAGCCCCAGCATTTT.